Below, 13 T cell receptor beta chains from the same sample are listed, as sequenced in a study of blood T cells in healthy people across ages. With a J-beta primer mix and a sample-barcoded 5' primer, a second PCR ran about 7 to 12 cycles. TCRdb reprocessed the 5' RACE reads via MiXCR and lists one record per CDR3 protein. The table shows about 570,000 distinct CDR3 sequences, with about 27% occurring only once. These same data were also listed under a study on T cells of mothers and their children.

Sample: blood. Every receptor here comes from a boy between 2 and 10 years old in good health.

The chain joins TRBV29-1 to TRBJ2-7; the D gene is possibly TRBD1 (5 bases). V dropped 4 bases and J dropped 0 bases, with 13 bases sitting between them. Germline V lookup: CDR1 SQVTM, CDR2 ANQGSEA. This CDR3 is built from 14 residues. CDR3 in DNA: TGCAGCGTTGTAGGCCAGGGAACCTCCTACGAGCAGTACTTC. Translating it yields CSVVGQGTSYEQYF.

V gene TRBV11-2 combines with J gene TRBJ2-5; 8 nucleotides align to TRBD2. J gave up 1 base and V 5 bases, and 6 bases lay outside the gene matches. This CDR3 contains 15 residues. Germline V gene sequence: CDR1 SGHAT, CDR2 FQNNGV. This CDR3 is CASSRGGFRQETQYF. The CDR3 DNA reads TGTGCCAGCAGCCGGGGGGGGTTTCGCCAAGAGACCCAGTACTTC.

This clonotype was recorded once. The V gene is TRBV10-3, the J gene TRBJ1-2; D possibly corresponds to TRBD1 (6 bases). With 5 bases removed from V and 5 bases from J, the gap between germline ends came to 9 bases. Per the germline V gene, CDR1 is ENHRY and CDR2 is SYGVKD. The CDR3 is made up of 12 amino acids. For the CDR3, the DNA is TGTGCCATCAGTCCGACAGGTTATGGCTACACCTTC. Translated: CAISPTGYGYTF.

This clonotype was seen a handful of times. The junction differs from germline at one of its ends, possibly a read error. CDR3 nucleotide sequence: TGCAGCGTTGAAGATCTTAGCAGCTCCTACAATGATCAGTTCTTC. It is translated as CSVEDLSSSYNDQFF. This chain joins TRBV29-1 and TRBJ2-1; D is undetermined. The CDR3 has 15 residues. CDR1 is SQVTM and CDR2 is ANQGSEA in the germline V gene.

V is TRBV7-8 and J is TRBJ2-5, with TRBD2 matching over 10 bases. The CDR3 totals 16 residues. V gave up 3 bases and J gave up 1 base; unmatched junction bases: 5. Germline loops: CDR1 SGHVS, CDR2 FQNEAQ. The CDR3 region has the DNA TGTGCCAGCAGCTTCGGGACTAGCGTTCCCCAAGAGACCCAGTACTTC. As protein: CASSFGTSVPQETQYF. Using reference TRBV7-8 and TRBJ2-5 for the parts outside the CDR3, the full variable domain is GAGVSQSPRYKVAKRGQDVALRCDPISGHVSLFWYQQALGQGPEFLTYFQNEAQLDKSGLPSDRFFAERPEGSVSTLKIQRTQQEDSAVYLCASSFGTSVPQETQYFGPGTRLLVL.

The gene calls are TRBV10-3 and TRBJ2-7; D is possibly TRBD1 or TRBD2 (5 bases each). The CDR3 is 14 residues long. Germline V gene sequence: CDR1 ENHRY, CDR2 SYGVKD. Trimming removed 3 bases from V and 7 bases from J, with 16 bases in between. The chain's CDR3 is CAISDPNGAEEQYF. For the CDR3, the DNA is TGTGCCATCAGTGATCCGAACGGGGCAGAAGAGCAGTACTTC.

This clonotype was picked up a small number of times. The chain carries TRBV7-8 and TRBJ1-5; 8 nucleotides align to TRBD1. The CDR3 has 14 amino acids. The germline gives CDR1 SGHVS, CDR2 FQNEAQ. Germline trimming cut 6 bases from V and 6 bases from J; bases unmatched to any gene: 7. The CDR3 is CASRDDRGIQPQHF. Written as DNA, the CDR3 is TGTGCCAGCAGGGACGACAGGGGAATTCAGCCCCAGCATTTT.

V gene TRBV20-1 combines with J gene TRBJ1-2; 7 nucleotides align to TRBD1. This CDR3 region has 13 residues. Germline CDR1 DFQATT, CDR2 SNEGSKA (reference sequence). With V trimmed by 3 bases and J by 2 bases, 3 bases remained unmatched. CDR3 sequence: CSASEQGNYGYTF. Here the CDR3 DNA reads TGCAGTGCTAGTGAACAGGGGAACTATGGCTACACCTTC.

The chain combines TRBV7-9 with TRBJ2-3; 7 nucleotides agree with TRBD1. CDR3 length equals 16 residues. In germline, CDR1 is SEHNR, CDR2 FQNEAQ (reference sequence). V gave up 5 bases and J gave up 1 base; unmatched junction bases: 9. The CDR3 sequence is CASSGRGTVGTDTQYF. The CDR3 bases are TGTGCCAGCAGCGGCCGAGGGACAGTGGGCACAGATACGCAGTATTTT.

The chain has TRBV27 and TRBJ2-1; 9 nucleotides align to TRBD2. This CDR3 has 15 amino acids. V was clipped by 3 bases and J by 7 bases; unmatched bases: 7. Germline-derived CDR1 and CDR2 are MNHEY and SMNVEV (reference sequence). The CDR3 DNA reads TGTGCCAGCAGTTTCGTAGCGGGAGTTGATAATGAGCAGTTCTTC. Amino acid sequence: CASSFVAGVDNEQFF.

The V gene is TRBV6-5, the J gene TRBJ1-2, with D tentatively TRBD1 (6 bases). Trimming stripped 7 bases from V and 5 bases from J, with 17 bases between. The CDR3 length is 14 residues. Germline assignment: CDR1 MNHEY and CDR2 SVGAGI. CDR3 nucleotides: TGTGCCAGCACCGCTTGGGGGGCAGGGTATGGCTACACCTTC. It yields the protein CASTAWGAGYGYTF.

As concerns this clonotype: At one end the junction does not follow the germline gene, possibly because of a read error. The V call is TRBV12-3 or TRBV12-4, the J call TRBJ2-3; TRBD1 is a possible D gene (7 bases). The CDR3 is made up of 16 amino acids. As DNA, the CDR3 is TGTGCCAGCAGCTACACTAGCAGGGGGGCCGGAGATACGCAATATTTT. Translation: CASSYTSRGAGDTQYF.

A few counts support this clonotype. CDR3 sequence reads: CASSPTPFSGANVLTF. The CDR3 DNA is TGTGCCAGCAGTCCCACGCCGTTCTCTGGGGCCAACGTCCTGACTTTC. J is TRBJ2-6 and V is TRBV12-3 or TRBV12-4, with D unclear. The length of the CDR3 is 16 residues. Trimming took 5 bases from V and 0 from J, leaving 11 bases between them.